This T cell receptor (beta chain) is from a study of blood T cells in healthy people across ages. Combining a sample-barcoded 5' primer with a J-beta primer mix, a second PCR ran for about 7 to 11 cycles. TCRdb processed the 5' RACE reads anew with MiXCR; each CDR3 protein has one entry. This sample yields 1.5 million or so distinct CDR3 sequences, of which around 40% are seen a single time; around 4% belongs to the top ten. V was clipped by 0 bases and J by 2 bases, with 10 bases between them. This CDR3 spans 15 amino acids. Germline values: CDR1 LGHNA, CDR2 YSLEER. This chain joins TRBV4-3 and TRBJ1-2; D unresolved. The receptor was isolated from a woman under 30 in good health. The sequencing sample was made of blood. CDR3 protein: CASSQEVPSNYGYTF. The DNA for the CDR3 is TGCGCCAGCAGCCAAGAAGTTCCCAGCAACTATGGCTACACCTTC.